The 10 T cell receptor beta chains below come from one sample, sequenced in a study of OX40 agonist ivuxolimab in advanced cancers. Library creation used the immunoSEQ multiplex PCR assay. The table comes from immuneACCESS by way of TCRdb, which keeps in-frame sequences with V and J called. Part of the clones is missing from these tables; in studies checked, under half for an unresolved V gene and the rest for unknown reasons. This sample lists 20,000 to 25,000 clones; 88% were detected once. About 10% of the sample goes to the ten largest clones. Sequencing was performed on CD4+ or CD8+ T cells sorted from blood, taken in a trial of the OX40 agonist ivuxolimab. The receptors were gathered from an adult with an advanced solid tumor such as melanoma, head and neck, liver or kidney cancer.

The V call is TRBV6-5, the J call TRBJ2-7, with D tentatively TRBD1 or TRBD2 (5 bases each). The CDR3 extends over 14 amino acids. V was pared by 0 bases and J by 7 bases, with 13 bases between. The germline gives CDR1 MNHEY, CDR2 SVGAGI. This CDR3 is CASSYSEGPGEQYF. DNA of the CDR3: TGTGCCAGCAGTTACTCTGAGGGGCCGGGTGAGCAGTACTTC.

This clone occurred once. The rearrangement uses TRBV4-1 and TRBJ1-3; possibly TRBD1 for D (5 bases). The germline CDR1 and CDR2 sequences are MGHRA and YSYEKL. The CDR3 contains 16 residues. Trimming took 0 bases from V and 2 from J, leaving 11 bases between them. This CDR3 reads CASSQEGVLTGNTIYF. Here the CDR3 DNA reads TGCGCCAGCAGCCAAGAGGGGGTTCTCACTGGAAACACCATATATTTT.

This clone was observed a single time. Germline is not matched at one junction end, which may reflect a read error. The V gene is TRBV4-2, the J gene TRBJ2-3; D is unresolved. Germline V gene sequence: CDR1 LGHNA, CDR2 YNFKEQ. The CDR3 sequence is 14 residues long. The CDR3 spells CASSKETSTDTQYF. CDR3 sequence (DNA): TGTGCCAGCAGCAAAGAGACAAGCACAGATACGCAGTATTTT.

The chain is built from TRBV6-5 and TRBJ2-3, with D unresolved. The V and J ends lost 4 bases and 3 bases respectively, with 17 bases between them. The germline gives CDR1 MNHEY, CDR2 SVGAGI. The CDR3 extends over 16 amino acids. CDR3 region: CASSLTWPLNTDTQYF. DNA for the CDR3: TGTGCCAGCAGTTTAACTTGGCCCCTTAATACAGATACGCAGTATTTT.

The gene calls are TRBV6-4 and TRBJ2-1; D may be TRBD1 (5 bases). Germline CDR1 and CDR2: MRHNA and SNTAGT. Trimming took off 6 bases at V and 4 bases at J, with 7 bases between the two ends. The CDR3 is 12 residues long. In DNA, the CDR3 is TGTGCCAGCAGAGACAGATACAATGAGCAGTTCTTC. Protein product: CASRDRYNEQFF.

The chain combines TRBV7-6 with TRBJ2-7, with D possibly matching TRBD1 (5 bases). This CDR3 region has 17 residues. Per germline, CDR1 SGHVS and CDR2 FNYEAQ. Trimming took off 5 bases at V and 6 bases at J, with 26 bases between the two ends. The CDR3 region is CASSPLTEGASSSEQYF. In DNA form, the CDR3 reads TGTGCCAGCAGCCCTTTAACTGAAGGGGCGTCGTCTTCCGAGCAGTACTTC.

The CDR3 loop reads CASSQDRQGGFGEQYF. Here the CDR3 DNA reads TGCGCCAGCAGCCAAGATCGACAGGGGGGATTTGGGGAGCAGTACTTC. The chain combines TRBV4-1 with TRBJ2-7, with 9 bases fitting TRBD1. Germline V CDR1 and CDR2: MGHRA, YSYEKL. CDR3 size: 16 residues. J lost 7 bases, V lost 0 bases, and 10 bases had no gene match.

V gene TRBV16 combines with J gene TRBJ2-7; a possible D gene is TRBD1 (6 bases). The V end lost 1 base, the J end lost 7 bases, and 17 bases lay between the germline ends. The CDR3 is 15 amino acids. The germline CDR1 and CDR2 sequences are KGHSY and FQNENV. The CDR3 DNA follows: TGTGCCAGCAGCCAATTCAGGAAGGGGGAAGGGGAGCAGTACTTC. Its protein is CASSQFRKGEGEQYF.

The chain combines TRBV4-1 with TRBJ2-1; the D gene is possibly TRBD1 (7 bases). The V gene lost 5 bases and the J gene lost 1 base, with 12 bases spanning the gap. Germline V lookup: CDR1 MGHRA, CDR2 YSYEKL. The CDR3 is 15 residues long. CDR3 protein: CASSSRGDSYNEQFF. The CDR3 DNA follows: TGCGCCAGCAGCTCCAGGGGGGATTCCTACAATGAGCAGTTCTTC.

V gene TRBV4-2 combines with J gene TRBJ2-3; possibly TRBD1 for D (5 bases). The CDR3 consists of 14 residues. CDR1 and CDR2 from the germline V gene are LGHNA and YNFKEQ. The V end was cut by 2 bases, the J end by 2 bases, with 8 bases between. CDR3 DNA: TGTGCCAGCAGCCAAAGGGGCCACACAGATACGCAGTATTTT. It encodes CASSQRGHTDTQYF.